This is a list of T cell receptor beta chains from one sample in a study of OX40 agonist ivuxolimab in advanced cancers. Clones were sequenced by immunoSEQ multiplex PCR, and TCRdb holds only the in-frame ones, with some missing. The sample has 65,000 to 75,000 clones; approximately 88% are singletons. Sequences were derived from CD4+ or CD8+ T cells sorted from blood, sampled in a trial of the OX40 agonist ivuxolimab. The receptors here all came from an adult with an advanced solid tumor such as melanoma, head and neck, liver or kidney cancer. The CDR3 runs from the conserved cysteine through the conserved F or W. Each record gives: V gene, D gene, J gene, clone size, CDR3 protein, CDR3 DNA. A D gene is named only where the DNA matches it firmly. Only part of the rows carry a size: once, few, many, or a class if the clone is expanded.

v_gene: TRBV30; d_gene: .; j_gene: TRBJ1-6; abundance: .; CDR3aa: CAWSTKEHSPLHF; CDR3nt: TGTGCCTGGAGTACGAAAGAGCATTCACCCCTCCACTTT
v_gene: TRBV6-1; d_gene: .; j_gene: TRBJ1-2; abundance: .; CDR3aa: CASSFGRGGDYGYTF; CDR3nt: TGTGCCAGCAGTTTTGGCCGGGGGGGTGACTATGGCTACACCTTC
v_gene: TRBV5-1; d_gene: .; j_gene: TRBJ1-2; abundance: .; CDR3aa: CASSPSSNYGYTF; CDR3nt: TGCGCCAGCAGCCCCTCCAGTAACTATGGCTACACCTTC
v_gene: TRBV7-3; d_gene: .; j_gene: TRBJ1-6; abundance: .; CDR3aa: CASKKDWAGSSPLHF; CDR3nt: TGTGCCAGCAAAAAAGATTGGGCCGGGAGTTCACCCCTCCACTTT
v_gene: TRBV5-1; d_gene: TRBD1; j_gene: TRBJ1-1; abundance: .; CDR3aa: CASSFRQGIGAFF; CDR3nt: TGCGCCAGCAGCTTTAGACAGGGGATCGGAGCTTTCTTT
v_gene: TRBV4-2; d_gene: .; j_gene: TRBJ1-2; abundance: .; CDR3aa: CASSQDSSSFANYGYTF; CDR3nt: TGTGCCAGCAGCCAAGATTCTTCGTCGTTCGCTAACTATGGCTACACCTTC
v_gene: TRBV6-5; d_gene: TRBD1; j_gene: TRBJ1-2; abundance: .; CDR3aa: CASRAGGSYGYTF; CDR3nt: TGTGCCAGCAGGGCAGGGGGCAGCTATGGCTACACCTTC
v_gene: TRBV30; d_gene: .; j_gene: TRBJ1-5; abundance: .; CDR3aa: CAWSTTRPNQPQHF; CDR3nt: TGTGCCTGGAGTACAACTAGACCTAATCAGCCCCAGCATTTT
v_gene: TRBV18; d_gene: TRBD1; j_gene: TRBJ1-6; abundance: once; CDR3aa: CASSYRDRVDSPLHF; CDR3nt: TGTGCCAGCTCTTACCGGGACAGGGTTGATTCACCCCTCCACTTT
v_gene: TRBV10-3; d_gene: .; j_gene: TRBJ1-4; abundance: .; CDR3aa: CAISGVDEKLFF; CDR3nt: TGTGCCATCAGTGGTGTGGATGAAAAACTGTTTTTT
v_gene: TRBV11-2; d_gene: TRBD2; j_gene: TRBJ2-7; abundance: once; CDR3aa: CASSWGLAGAYEQYF; CDR3nt: TGTGCCAGCAGCTGGGGACTAGCGGGGGCCTACGAGCAGTACTTC
v_gene: TRBV19; d_gene: .; j_gene: TRBJ1-1; abundance: .; CDR3aa: CASSSNKNTEAFF; CDR3nt: TGTGCCAGTAGTTCCAACAAGAACACTGAAGCTTTCTTT
v_gene: TRBV5-1; d_gene: .; j_gene: TRBJ2-3; abundance: .; CDR3aa: CASSLRDGTQYF; CDR3nt: TGCGCCAGCAGCTTGCGGGACGGTACGCAGTATTTT
v_gene: TRBV6-4; d_gene: TRBD2; j_gene: TRBJ2-2; abundance: .; CDR3aa: CASRIQWGGPGELFF; CDR3nt: TGTGCCAGCAGAATCCAGTGGGGGGGTCCCGGGGAGCTGTTTTTT
v_gene: TRBV19; d_gene: .; j_gene: TRBJ2-5; abundance: once; CDR3aa: CASSPRATGGETQYF; CDR3nt: TGTGCCAGTAGCCCCCGGGCTACGGGTGGTGAGACCCAGTACTTC
v_gene: TRBV29-1; d_gene: .; j_gene: TRBJ2-6; abundance: .; CDR3aa: CSVGLRKDSGANVLTF; CDR3nt: TGCAGCGTTGGACTTCGTAAGGACTCTGGGGCCAACGTCCTGACTTTC
v_gene: TRBV6-6; d_gene: .; j_gene: TRBJ2-7; abundance: .; CDR3aa: CASSLGVPYEQYF; CDR3nt: TGTGCCAGCAGTTTAGGGGTCCCCTACGAGCAGTACTTC
v_gene: TRBV7-2; d_gene: .; j_gene: TRBJ1-1; abundance: .; CDR3aa: CASSLFRRGAFF; CDR3nt: TGTGCCAGCAGCTTATTTCGTAGAGGAGCTTTCTTT
v_gene: TRBV2; d_gene: .; j_gene: TRBJ1-6; abundance: .; CDR3aa: CASSFQGPDNSPLHF; CDR3nt: TGTGCCAGCAGCTTCCAGGGTCCCGATAATTCACCCCTCCACTTT
v_gene: TRBV27; d_gene: TRBD1; j_gene: TRBJ2-7; abundance: .; CDR3aa: CASSQTGTGGKYEQYF; CDR3nt: TGTGCCAGCAGCCAGACCGGGACAGGGGGCAAGTACGAGCAGTACTTC
v_gene: TRBV7-2; d_gene: .; j_gene: TRBJ1-2; abundance: .; CDR3aa: CASSLEGSTYGYTF; CDR3nt: TGTGCCAGCAGCTTAGAAGGCAGTACCTATGGCTACACCTTC
v_gene: TRBV30; d_gene: TRBD2; j_gene: TRBJ2-5; abundance: .; CDR3aa: CACGGLAGGPGETQYF; CDR3nt: TGTGCCTGTGGGGGTCTAGCGGGGGGCCCCGGGGAGACCCAGTACTTC
v_gene: TRBV14; d_gene: TRBD1; j_gene: TRBJ2-7; abundance: .; CDR3aa: CASSQLRGRLDEQYF; CDR3nt: TGTGCCAGCAGCCAACTCAGGGGGCGTCTAGACGAGCAGTACTTC
v_gene: TRBV5-1; d_gene: TRBD1; j_gene: TRBJ2-3; abundance: .; CDR3aa: CASSPGSGTGGADTQYF; CDR3nt: TGCGCCAGCAGCCCGGGGAGCGGGACAGGGGGCGCAGATACGCAGTATTTT
v_gene: TRBV5-1; d_gene: TRBD1; j_gene: TRBJ2-3; abundance: .; CDR3aa: CASSWRDRGSTDTQYF; CDR3nt: TGCGCCAGCAGCTGGAGGGACAGGGGGTCCACAGATACGCAGTATTTT
v_gene: TRBV5-1; d_gene: TRBD2; j_gene: TRBJ2-3; abundance: .; CDR3aa: CASTFSGDATDTQYF; CDR3nt: TGCGCCAGCACCTTTAGCGGGGACGCCACAGATACGCAGTATTTT
v_gene: TRBV2; d_gene: .; j_gene: TRBJ1-4; abundance: .; CDR3aa: CASTSGGYNEKLFF; CDR3nt: TGTGCCAGCACCTCAGGAGGGTATAATGAAAAACTGTTTTTT
v_gene: TRBV7-9; d_gene: TRBD1; j_gene: TRBJ1-4; abundance: .; CDR3aa: CASSRTGSPEKLFF; CDR3nt: TGTGCCAGCAGCCGGACAGGGAGCCCTGAAAAACTGTTTTTT
v_gene: TRBV11-2; d_gene: .; j_gene: TRBJ2-7; abundance: .; CDR3aa: CASSLVGRGLDEQYF; CDR3nt: TGTGCCAGCAGCTTAGTAGGCAGGGGATTGGACGAGCAGTACTTC
v_gene: TRBV19; d_gene: .; j_gene: TRBJ2-2; abundance: .; CDR3aa: CASSIIGRGPANTGELFF; CDR3nt: TGTGCCAGTAGTATTATCGGTCGGGGGCCCGCGAACACCGGGGAGCTGTTTTTT
v_gene: TRBV2; d_gene: TRBD1; j_gene: TRBJ1-2; abundance: .; CDR3aa: CASRGQVSNGYTF; CDR3nt: TGTGCCAGCAGAGGACAGGTCTCCAATGGCTACACCTTC
v_gene: TRBV11-2; d_gene: .; j_gene: TRBJ2-7; abundance: .; CDR3aa: CASSSLKGAGYEQYF; CDR3nt: TGTGCCAGCAGCTCACTAAAGGGGGCGGGATACGAGCAGTACTTC
v_gene: TRBV5-6; d_gene: TRBD1; j_gene: TRBJ1-6; abundance: .; CDR3aa: CASSSPGGLNSPLHF; CDR3nt: TGTGCCAGCAGCTCACCAGGGGGGCTTAATTCACCCCTCCACTTT
v_gene: TRBV11-3; d_gene: .; j_gene: TRBJ2-3; abundance: .; CDR3aa: CASSLGSWGTSTDTQYF; CDR3nt: TGTGCCAGCAGCTTAGGCTCGTGGGGGACAAGCACAGATACGCAGTATTTT
v_gene: TRBV7-6; d_gene: .; j_gene: TRBJ2-7; abundance: once; CDR3aa: CASSYSRDIGSYEQYF; CDR3nt: TGTGCCAGCAGCTATAGCAGGGATATAGGGTCCTACGAGCAGTACTTC
v_gene: TRBV2; d_gene: .; j_gene: TRBJ1-1; abundance: .; CDR3aa: CASKEFGNTEAFF; CDR3nt: TGTGCCAGCAAGGAGTTCGGGAACACTGAAGCTTTCTTT
v_gene: TRBV7-2; d_gene: .; j_gene: TRBJ1-1; abundance: .; CDR3aa: CASSLRETEAFF; CDR3nt: TGTGCCAGCAGCCTAAGGGAAACTGAAGCTTTCTTT
v_gene: TRBV6-6; d_gene: .; j_gene: TRBJ1-1; abundance: .; CDR3aa: CASRPRLATLAFF; CDR3nt: TGTGCCAGCCGTCCCCGGTTAGCTACGTTGGCTTTCTTT
v_gene: TRBV27; d_gene: .; j_gene: TRBJ1-5; abundance: .; CDR3aa: CASSFRYAHQPQHF; CDR3nt: TGTGCCAGCAGTTTCCGTTATGCGCATCAGCCCCAGCATTTT